This T cell receptor beta chain was identified in a study of early T cells in non-severe SARS-CoV-2 infection (dated by TCRdb to the early 2020s). As for the study more broadly: TCR sequencing used bulk RNA from unsorted whole blood, so alpha and beta chains could not be paired. Findings and caveats that apply to the study as a whole: VDJdb matching was skewed toward anti-spike CD8 responses, so virus-specific expansions were likely underestimated and private and CD4 specificities were missed.

A case-control design nested within a healthcare worker cohort in London, UK, was used, with weekly nasopharyngeal swab PCR tests and blood sampling performed. Healthcare workers were recruited during the week of the UK lockdown, between 23 and 31 March 2020, and followed weekly for up to roughly 16 weeks. Including cysteine and phenylalanine, the CDR3 has 16 amino acids. Just CDR3 DNA is preserved here, 48 bases in frame from base 1. From the germline V gene, CDR1 is SGHRS and CDR2 is YFSETQ. Compared with germline, V lacks 0 bases and J lacks 2 bases; bases without a gene match: 6. Libraries were built with 5' RACE. The run used a NextSeq 500. In the TCR library protocol, unique molecular identifiers were attached to individual cDNA molecules to correct for PCR bias and sequencing error. Sequencing covered both TCR alpha and beta chains, and within each sample the abundances of alpha and beta sequences were tightly co-correlated. As for the original processing: Decombinator V4 was used to annotate TCR sequences for V gene, J gene and CDR3. TCRs were defined as expanded if a significant change between any two time points was detected under a Poisson model with p below 0.0001. TCR abundances were normalised to the total number of TCRs sequenced in each sample and reported as counts per million. TRAV1-2 paired with TRAJ12, TRAJ20 or TRAJ33 defined MAIT TCRs, while TRAV10 paired with TRAJ18 defined iNKT TCRs. VDJdb, accessed on 1 November 2021, was searched for TCRs annotated for CMV, EBV and SARS-CoV-2, and TCRs annotated for more than one antigen were excluded. In-frame beta chains were kept once TCRdb had trimmed the public reads at Q25 with fastp and called clones with MiXCR. Each entry is one CDR3 protein sequence, shown with its most common DNA and genes. TCRdb's processing, not the study's, gives the V and J calls here. The table for this sample lists 25,000 to 30,000 distinct CDR3 sequences; 5.3% of them were counted only once. The ten largest clones add up to around 4.5% of the sample.

There are many counts of this clonotype. Its antigen has not been determined. No much larger clonotype is one base removed from it; base qualities were not supplied. The specimen sequenced was whole blood. The clonotype was recovered from an adult who was a healthcare worker with PCR-confirmed SARS-CoV-2 infection or an uninfected control (not recorded which). The V and J segments used are TRBV5-1 and TRBJ2-5, and TRBD1 aligns with 8 junction nucleotides. The DNA sequence follows: TGCGCCAGCAGCTTGGGGACAGGGCCGATTCAAGAGACCCAGTACTTC. This yields the protein CASSLGTGPIQETQYF. With the portions outside the CDR3 filled from the reference TRBV5-1 and TRBJ2-5 genes, the complete variable region becomes KAGVTQTPRYLIKTRGQQVTLSCSPISGHRSVSWYQQTPGQGLQFLFEYFSETQRNKGNFPGRFSGRQFSNSRSEMNVSTLELGDSALYLCASSLGTGPIQETQYFGPGTRLLVL.